A selection of T cell receptor beta chains follows, all from one sample in a study of cytotoxic CD8 clonotypes in ibrutinib-treated CLL. TCRdb keeps only in-frame clones here, not all; method: immunoSEQ multiplex PCR. The sample yields approximately 100,000 clones, about 78% seen once. The sequenced sample was PBMCs, obtained after 12 months of ibrutinib treatment. These receptors came from a human donor with chronic lymphocytic leukemia. CDR3s include the opening cysteine and the closing phenylalanine or tryptophan. Each record gives: V gene, D gene, CDR3 length, clone size, J gene, CDR3 DNA, CDR3 protein. The D gene is left open where the match is weak. Rows may omit the clone size; those that give it use once, few, many or a size class.

TRBV29-1	TRBD1	12	.	TRBJ1-2	TGCAGCGTTGAAACAGGGGCCTATGGCTACACCTTC	CSVETGAYGYTF
TRBV4-1	TRBD1	16	.	TRBJ1-2	TGCGCCAGCAGCCAAGCCCTGACAGGGGATCACTATGGCTACACCTTC	CASSQALTGDHYGYTF
TRBV5-1	.	15	.	TRBJ2-7	TGCGCCAGCACCTACCTGGGACGGAGCTCCTACGAGCAGTACTTC	CASTYLGRSSYEQYF
TRBV27	TRBD1	16	few	TRBJ2-7	TGTGCCAGCAGTTTCCCCTCGGACAGGGGAGGCTACGAGCAGTACTTC	CASSFPSDRGGYEQYF
TRBV6-5	.	15	.	TRBJ1-1	TGTGCCAGCAGTTACTCGGCGTGGGGCGACACTGAAGCTTTCTTT	CASSYSAWGDTEAFF
TRBV28	.	15	.	TRBJ2-7	TGTGCCAGCAGCGCGCCCGGGGGAGTTGGCTACGAGCAGTACTTC	CASSAPGGVGYEQYF
TRBV9	.	15	.	TRBJ2-3	TGTGCCAGCAGCGCCGATAGCCTTAGCACAGATACGCAGTATTTT	CASSADSLSTDTQYF
TRBV5-1	.	13	.	TRBJ2-7	TGCGCCAGCAGCCTCAGGGAGCGGAGCGAGCAGTACTTC	CASSLRERSEQYF
TRBV7-2	TRBD1	13	.	TRBJ1-6	TGTGCCAGCCAGGACAGGGGAAATTCACCCCTCCACTTT	CASQDRGNSPLHF
TRBV27	.	13	.	TRBJ2-3	TGTGCCAGTTGGACAGAGAGCACAGATACGCAGTATTTT	CASWTESTDTQYF
TRBV6-1	.	12	.	TRBJ2-7	TGTGCCAGCAGGGGCAGGGGTTACGAGCAGTACTTC	CASRGRGYEQYF
TRBV14	.	13	.	TRBJ1-1	TGTGCCAGCAGCCTCCAGAAGAACACTGAAGCTTTCTTT	CASSLQKNTEAFF
TRBV6-1	.	14	.	TRBJ2-7	TGTGCCAGCACCACAGGGAGGGGAACTTACGAGCAGTACTTC	CASTTGRGTYEQYF
TRBV6-1	.	15	.	TRBJ2-7	TGTGCCAGCAGTGAAACCATGGGGGTCTCCTACGAGCAGTACTTC	CASSETMGVSYEQYF
TRBV4-2	TRBD2	18	.	TRBJ2-1	TGTGCCAGCAGCCAAGATGGTACTAGCGGGGGGGTGTACAATGAGCAGTTCTTC	CASSQDGTSGGVYNEQFF
TRBV9	TRBD1	15	.	TRBJ2-7	TGTGCCAGCAGCCCAGATGGGACAGGAACCTACGAGCAGTACTTC	CASSPDGTGTYEQYF
TRBV19	.	11	.	TRBJ2-2	TGTGCCAGTAGTATTGGCGGGGAGCTGTTTTTT	CASSIGGELFF
TRBV6-1	TRBD2	14	.	TRBJ2-3	TGTGCCAGCAGTTCCGGGGGGGCCATAGATACGCAGTATTTT	CASSSGGAIDTQYF
TRBV6-6	.	15	.	TRBJ2-5	TGTGCCAGCAAGGGTCCCGGGTCGGGGCAAGAGACCCAGTACTTC	CASKGPGSGQETQYF
TRBV11-3	.	15	.	TRBJ1-2	TGTGCCAGCAGCGCAGAGGTAGGCGGGAGGGCTGGCTACACCTTC	CASSAEVGGRAGYTF
TRBV7-2	.	13	.	TRBJ1-1	TGTGCCAGCAGCTATTCCGCGTGGACTGAAGCTTTCTTT	CASSYSAWTEAFF
TRBV5-6	.	13	.	TRBJ2-7	TGTGCCAGCAGCACGGGACTGGCCTACGAGCAGTACTTC	CASSTGLAYEQYF
TRBV6-6	.	14	.	TRBJ1-2	TGTGCCAGCAGTTACGGCCGGGAGAACTATGGCTACACCTTC	CASSYGRENYGYTF
TRBV7-3	.	13	few	TRBJ2-5	TGTGCCAGCAGCCGAGGGCCGACAGAGACCCAGTACTTC	CASSRGPTETQYF
TRBV5-4	.	16	.	TRBJ2-1	TGTGCCAGCAGCTCTGGGGGGCCGGGTTCCTACAATGAGCAGTTCTTC	CASSSGGPGSYNEQFF
TRBV6-1	TRBD2	14	.	TRBJ2-1	TGTGCCAGCACCACAATGGGACTAGCGGGTGAGCAGTTCTTC	CASTTMGLAGEQFF
TRBV15	TRBD1	15	.	TRBJ2-4	TGTGCCACCAGCACCGAGACAGGGGCCAAAAACATTCAGTACTTC	CATSTETGAKNIQYF
TRBV5-1	TRBD2	14	.	TRBJ2-7	TGCGCCAGCAGCACCGGACTAGAATCCTACGAGCAGTACTTC	CASSTGLESYEQYF
TRBV7-2	.	15	.	TRBJ2-4	TGTGCCAGCAGCTTAGCGGGGGGGCCCCAAAACATTCAGTACTTC	CASSLAGGPQNIQYF
TRBV5-1	TRBD1	17	.	TRBJ2-4	TGCGCCAGCAGCGGAACGCTCCGACAGGGGGCTGTGGACATTCAGTACTTC	CASSGTLRQGAVDIQYF
TRBV7-3	TRBD1	14	.	TRBJ2-3	TGTGCCAGCAGCGCTTCAGGGGGCGCAGATACGCAGTATTTT	CASSASGGADTQYF
TRBV2	TRBD1	15	.	TRBJ2-1	TGTGCCAGCAGTGCCGGGACAGGGCGAAAAGTTGAGCAGTTCTTC	CASSAGTGRKVEQFF
TRBV2	TRBD2	16	.	TRBJ2-5	TGTGCCAGCAGTGGGCCCTTGACTAGCGGGGGGGAGACCCAGTACTTC	CASSGPLTSGGETQYF
TRBV2	TRBD1	14	.	TRBJ2-7	TGTGCCAGCATAACCGGGACAGGGCTCCACGAGCAGTACTTC	CASITGTGLHEQYF
TRBV30	TRBD2	15	once	TRBJ2-3	TGTGCCTGGAGTGTGCCGAGCGGGGGTGCAGATACGCAGTATTTT	CAWSVPSGGADTQYF